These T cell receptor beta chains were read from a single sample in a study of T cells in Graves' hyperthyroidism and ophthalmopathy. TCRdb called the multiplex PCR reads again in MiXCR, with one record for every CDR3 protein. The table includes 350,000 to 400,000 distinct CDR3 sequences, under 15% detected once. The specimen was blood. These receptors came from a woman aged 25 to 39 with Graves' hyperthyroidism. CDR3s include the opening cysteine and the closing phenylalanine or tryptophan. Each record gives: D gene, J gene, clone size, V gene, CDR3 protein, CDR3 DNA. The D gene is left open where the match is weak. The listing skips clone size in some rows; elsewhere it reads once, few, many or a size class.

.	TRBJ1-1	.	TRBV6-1	CASSGTWDGNTEAFF	TGTGCCAGCAGTGGGACTTGGGATGGGAACACTGAAGCTTTCTTT
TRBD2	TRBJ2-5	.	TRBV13	CASSEGTSGTKETQYF	TGTGCCAGCAGCGAAGGGACTAGCGGGACCAAAGAGACCCAGTACTTC
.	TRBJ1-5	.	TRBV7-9	CASSAGGPGQPQHF	TGTGCCAGCAGCGCCGGGGGGCCGGGTCAGCCCCAGCATTTT
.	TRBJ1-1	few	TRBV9	CASSVTSPRRNTEAFF	TGTGCCAGCAGCGTAACGTCACCGAGGCGGAACACTGAAGCTTTCTTT
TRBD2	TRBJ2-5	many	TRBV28	CASSLPVAGGLETQYF	TGTGCCAGCAGTTTACCGGTAGCGGGAGGTTTAGAGACCCAGTACTTC
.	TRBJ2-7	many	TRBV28	CASVSGAYEQYF	TGTGCCAGCGTTTCTGGGGCCTACGAGCAGTACTTC
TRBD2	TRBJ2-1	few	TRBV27	CASSLSGLAGGNEQFF	TGTGCCAGCAGTTTATCAGGTCTAGCGGGAGGAAATGAGCAGTTCTTC
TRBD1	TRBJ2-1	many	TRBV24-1	CATSATDRGVGEQFF	TGTGCCACCAGTGCGACGGACAGGGGGGTAGGTGAGCAGTTCTTC
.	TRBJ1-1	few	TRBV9	CASSVGESPGTEAFF	TGTGCCAGCAGCGTAGGGGAATCCCCGGGCACTGAAGCTTTCTTT
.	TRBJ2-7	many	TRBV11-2	CASSLTFGISYEQYF	TGTGCCAGCAGCTTAACGTTCGGTATCTCCTACGAGCAGTACTTC
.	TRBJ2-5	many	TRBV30	CAWMPRQETQYF	TGTGCCTGGATGCCCAGGCAAGAGACCCAGTACTTC
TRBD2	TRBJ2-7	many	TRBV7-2	CASSLFGTSGNYYEQYF	TGTGCCAGCAGCTTATTCGGGACTAGCGGTAATTACTACGAGCAGTACTTC
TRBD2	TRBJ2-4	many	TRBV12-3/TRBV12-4	CASSPPTSVSIQYF	TGTGCCAGCAGTCCGCCGACTAGCGTGAGCATTCAGTACTTC
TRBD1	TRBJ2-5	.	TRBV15	CATSSNRGRETQYF	TGTGCCACCAGCAGTAACAGGGGACGAGAGACCCAGTACTTC
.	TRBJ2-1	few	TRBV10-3	CAISGREINEQFF	TGTGCCATCAGTGGACGGGAGATCAATGAGCAGTTCTTC
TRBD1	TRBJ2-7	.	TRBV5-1	CASNTGTGYEQYF	TGCGCCAGCAATACCGGGACAGGCTACGAGCAGTACTTC
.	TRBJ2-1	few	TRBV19	CASNSGVVYNEQFF	TGTGCCAGTAATTCCGGGGTGGTCTACAATGAGCAGTTCTTC